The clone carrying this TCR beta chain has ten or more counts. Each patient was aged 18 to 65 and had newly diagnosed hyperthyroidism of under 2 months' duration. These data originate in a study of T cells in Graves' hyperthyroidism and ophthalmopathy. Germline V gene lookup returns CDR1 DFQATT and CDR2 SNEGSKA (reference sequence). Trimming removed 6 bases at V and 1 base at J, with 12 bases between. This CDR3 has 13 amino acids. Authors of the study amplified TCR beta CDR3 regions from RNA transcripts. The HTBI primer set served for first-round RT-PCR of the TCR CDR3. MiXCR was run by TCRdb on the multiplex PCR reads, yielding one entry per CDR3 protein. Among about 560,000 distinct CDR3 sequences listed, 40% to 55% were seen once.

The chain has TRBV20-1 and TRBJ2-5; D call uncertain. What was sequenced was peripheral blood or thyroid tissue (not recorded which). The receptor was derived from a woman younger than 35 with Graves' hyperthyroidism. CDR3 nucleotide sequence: TGCAGTGCCCCTGGGCAAGGCCAAGAGACCCAGTACTTC. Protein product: CSAPGQGQETQYF.